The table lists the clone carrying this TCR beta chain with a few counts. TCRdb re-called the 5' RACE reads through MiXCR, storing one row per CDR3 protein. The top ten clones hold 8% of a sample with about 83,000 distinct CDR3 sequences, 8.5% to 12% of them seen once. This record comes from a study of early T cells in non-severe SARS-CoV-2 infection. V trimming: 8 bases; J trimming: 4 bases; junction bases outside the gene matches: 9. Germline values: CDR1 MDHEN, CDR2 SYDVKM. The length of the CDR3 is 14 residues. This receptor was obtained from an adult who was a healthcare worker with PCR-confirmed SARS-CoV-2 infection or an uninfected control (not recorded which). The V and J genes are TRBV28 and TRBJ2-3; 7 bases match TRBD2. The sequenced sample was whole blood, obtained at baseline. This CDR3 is CASRVGGSADTQYF. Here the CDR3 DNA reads TGTGCCAGCCGGGTAGGCGGGAGTGCAGATACGCAGTATTTT.